This T cell receptor beta chain was sequenced for a study of neurological immune-mediated disorders. With 10-nucleotide random UMIs, 5'RACE was used to make the cDNA. Every sequencing run generated in excess of 180 million TCR-beta sequences. These sequences covered 15-18 subjects. TCRdb re-called the 5' RACE reads with MiXCR, one entry per CDR3 protein. The profile covers tens of thousands of distinct CDR3 sequences, with 15% to 20% appearing a single time and roughly 15% taken by the ten largest. PBMCs stored at -80 C, 2 million in total, were the source of the unsorted libraries. The CDR3 has 15 amino acids. Trimming pared 2 bases from V and 3 bases from J, leaving 15 bases between. The germline V gene has CDR1 SGHRS and CDR2 YFSETQ.

Sequencing was performed on PBMCs. This clonotype was obtained from a middle-aged woman in good health. The chain recombines TRBV5-1 with TRBJ2-7; D might be TRBD2 (6 bases). The chain's CDR3 is CASSFLRLGDYEQYF. Here the CDR3 DNA reads TGCGCCAGCAGCTTCTTAAGACTAGGAGACTACGAGCAGTACTTC.